A selection of T cell receptor beta chains follows, all from one sample in a study of T cells after yellow fever vaccination. Using its own MiXCR run on the 5' RACE reads, TCRdb lists one record per CDR3 protein. Of around 300,000 distinct CDR3 sequences listed, roughly 4.3% are singletons. This material consisted of PBMCs, taken 5 days after the yellow fever booster vaccination. Every receptor here comes from a man aged 18 to 30 who received the YFV17D yellow fever vaccine. The CDR3 runs from the conserved cysteine through the conserved F or W. The order of the fields is D gene, J gene, clone size, V gene, CDR3 protein, CDR3 DNA. A D gene is named only where the DNA matches it firmly. Rows give clone size only sometimes, using once, few, many, or a class for an expanded clone.

>-|TRBJ1-5|-|TRBV28
CASSLPWGGDNQPQHF
TGTGCCAGCAGCTTGCCGTGGGGGGGGGACAATCAGCCCCAGCATTTT
>-|TRBJ1-2|few|TRBV20-1
CSAEGPDYGYTF
TGCAGTGCCGAGGGGCCTGACTATGGCTACACCTTC
>TRBD1|TRBJ2-5|-|TRBV25-1
CASSEGQIETQYF
TGTGCCAGCAGTGAGGGACAGATAGAGACCCAGTACTTC
>TRBD1|TRBJ2-7|few|TRBV25-1
CASSELAGGDLGSYEQYF
TGTGCCAGCAGTGAATTGGCAGGGGGTGATCTCGGCTCCTACGAGCAGTACTTC
>TRBD1|TRBJ2-3|many|TRBV7-8
CASSQTGNSPDTQYF
TGTGCCAGCAGCCAGACAGGGAATTCGCCAGATACGCAGTATTTT
>-|TRBJ2-2|-|TRBV5-1
CASSVQNTGELFF
TGCGCCAGCAGCGTGCAGAACACCGGGGAGCTGTTTTTT
>-|TRBJ2-1|many|TRBV10-3
CAITGSSYNEQFF
TGTGCCATCACAGGGAGCTCCTACAATGAGCAGTTCTTC
>-|TRBJ2-5|many|TRBV7-2
CASSLALRTEETQYF
TGTGCCAGCAGCTTAGCGCTTCGGACGGAAGAGACCCAGTACTTC
>TRBD2|TRBJ2-3|-|TRBV5-1
CASSISGTSGGLDTQYF
TGCGCCAGCAGCATATCCGGGACTAGCGGGGGGTTAGATACGCAGTATTTT
>-|TRBJ1-5|-|TRBV7-8
CASSAVRADQPQHF
TGTGCCAGCAGCGCAGTCAGGGCGGACCAGCCCCAGCATTTT
>-|TRBJ1-6|many|TRBV7-9
CASSSQDLGPLHF
TGTGCCAGCAGCTCTCAGGACCTGGGACCCCTCCACTTT
>TRBD1|TRBJ2-1|-|TRBV28
CASSLNTGVSYNEQFF
TGTGCCAGCAGTTTAAATACAGGGGTCTCCTACAATGAGCAGTTCTTC
>-|TRBJ2-1|-|TRBV14
CASSLTWGAYNEQFF
TGTGCCAGCAGCTTGACGTGGGGAGCTTACAATGAGCAGTTCTTC
>-|TRBJ1-1|few|TRBV9
CASSQSVYTEAFF
TGTGCCAGCAGCCAGTCTGTCTACACTGAAGCTTTCTTT
>TRBD1|TRBJ2-1|-|TRBV6-6
CASSYSGGTGANEQFF
TGTGCCAGCAGTTACTCTGGGGGGACAGGGGCGAATGAGCAGTTCTTC
>TRBD1|TRBJ1-4|-|TRBV4-1
CASSQDPQGREKLFF
TGCGCCAGCAGCCAAGACCCACAGGGGAGAGAAAAACTGTTTTTT
>-|TRBJ1-4|few|TRBV3-1
CASSQAYGVKEKLFF
TGTGCCAGCAGCCAAGCTTATGGGGTGAAGGAAAAACTGTTTTTT
>-|TRBJ1-3|few|TRBV28
CASSFPKLGGNTIYF
TGTGCCAGCAGTTTTCCAAAGCTCGGAGGAAACACCATATATTTT
>-|TRBJ2-3|many|TRBV12-3/TRBV12-4
CASTQGDTQYF
TGTGCCAGCACCCAGGGCGATACGCAGTATTTT
>-|TRBJ1-1|many|TRBV9
CASSVGVALNTEAFF
TGTGCCAGCAGCGTAGGAGTGGCCCTGAACACTGAAGCTTTCTTT
>-|TRBJ1-2|few|TRBV9
CASSVSGSLYGYTF
TGTGCCAGCAGCGTCTCAGGGAGTTTGTATGGCTACACCTTC
>-|TRBJ2-2|-|TRBV30
CAWSGVLGTGELFF
TGTGCCTGGAGTGGAGTTCTCGGCACCGGGGAGCTGTTTTTT
>-|TRBJ1-5|-|TRBV19
CASSIEAGLNQPQHF
TGTGCCAGTAGTATAGAGGCAGGACTCAATCAGCCCCAGCATTTT
>-|TRBJ1-1|many|TRBV12-3/TRBV12-4
CASTWGGYTEAFF
TGTGCCAGCACCTGGGGGGGGTACACTGAAGCTTTCTTT
>TRBD1|TRBJ2-7|few|TRBV9
CASSGGDRGSYEQYF
TGTGCCAGCAGCGGGGGGGACAGGGGGTCCTACGAGCAGTACTTC
>TRBD1|TRBJ1-1|-|TRBV27
CASGQGVNTEAFF
TGTGCCAGTGGACAGGGGGTGAACACTGAAGCTTTCTTT
>-|TRBJ2-2|-|TRBV7-8
CASKRQPQTGELFF
TGTGCCAGCAAGCGGCAACCCCAAACAGGGGAGCTGTTTTTT
>-|TRBJ1-1|-|TRBV12-3/TRBV12-4
CASSLGGFAEAFF
TGTGCCAGCAGTTTAGGGGGCTTTGCTGAAGCTTTCTTT
>TRBD1|TRBJ2-2|many|TRBV7-3
CASSSGTGIAGELFF
TGTGCCAGCAGCTCCGGGACAGGGATTGCCGGGGAGCTGTTTTTT
>TRBD1|TRBJ1-5|few|TRBV15
CATSWTGDQPQHF
TGTGCCACCAGCTGGACAGGGGATCAGCCCCAGCATTTT
>-|TRBJ1-6|-|TRBV10-3
CAAVADRSSPLHF
TGTGCCGCGGTCGCCGACAGAAGTTCACCCCTCCACTTT
>TRBD2|TRBJ2-2|-|TRBV7-7
CASSLVVAGDSNTGELFF
TGTGCCAGCAGCTTAGTGGTAGCGGGGGACTCGAACACCGGGGAGCTGTTTTTT
>-|TRBJ2-3|-|TRBV15
CATSRGMVVSADTQYF
TGTGCCACCAGCAGAGGGATGGTAGTCTCGGCAGATACGCAGTATTTT
>TRBD1|TRBJ2-1|-|TRBV27
CASSRFSTGTGDNEQFF
TGTGCCAGCAGTCGATTCTCTACCGGGACAGGGGACAATGAGCAGTTCTTC
>TRBD1|TRBJ2-2|-|TRBV29-1
CSVVTGQVTGELFF
TGCAGCGTTGTAACGGGACAGGTGACCGGGGAGCTGTTTTTT
>TRBD1|TRBJ2-7|-|TRBV7-6
CASSLGDRDGEQYF
TGTGCCAGCAGCTTAGGGGACAGGGACGGCGAGCAGTACTTC
>-|TRBJ2-7|-|TRBV20-1
CSASGTGSYEQYF
TGCAGTGCTAGTGGGACGGGCTCCTACGAGCAGTACTTC
>-|TRBJ2-2|few|TRBV28
CASSFRVGGELFF
TGTGCCAGCAGTTTTAGGGTTGGCGGGGAGCTGTTTTTT
>-|TRBJ2-5|few|TRBV20-1
CSARDPKSSGETQYF
TGCAGTGCTAGAGATCCTAAGTCCTCTGGGGAGACCCAGTACTTC
>TRBD1|TRBJ2-1|few|TRBV5-1
CASSPKTGTGIYNEQFF
TGCGCCAGCAGCCCGAAAACCGGGACAGGGATATACAATGAGCAGTTCTTC
>-|TRBJ1-1|few|TRBV5-4
CASSWGGTRAFF
TGTGCCAGCAGCTGGGGGGGGACGAGAGCTTTCTTT
>TRBD2|TRBJ2-3|few|TRBV4-2
CASSQNAGLAGADTQYF
TGTGCCAGCAGCCAAAATGCGGGACTAGCGGGGGCAGATACGCAGTATTTT
>-|TRBJ2-5|few|TRBV10-1
CASSEARQETQYF
TGCGCCAGCAGTGAGGCCAGACAAGAGACCCAGTACTTC
>TRBD1|TRBJ1-2|-|TRBV12-3/TRBV12-4
CASSLGPGQGSSDYTF
TGTGCCAGCAGTTTAGGACCGGGACAGGGTTCCTCAGACTACACCTTC
>TRBD1|TRBJ2-7|-|TRBV20-1
CSARAPQGVEYEQYF
TGCAGTGCTAGAGCGCCTCAGGGGGTCGAATACGAGCAGTACTTC
>-|TRBJ1-5|many|TRBV4-1
CASSQVADENQPQHF
TGCGCCAGCAGCCAAGTAGCGGACGAAAATCAGCCCCAGCATTTT
>-|TRBJ2-2|-|TRBV4-1
CASSHPGHSSGELFF
TGCGCCAGCAGCCACCCCGGCCATAGTTCCGGGGAGCTGTTTTTT
>-|TRBJ1-1|many|TRBV5-1
CASSFGEGSAEAFF
TGCGCCAGCAGCTTTGGGGAGGGTAGCGCTGAAGCTTTCTTT
>-|TRBJ2-7|-|TRBV30
CAWMSGREQYF
TGTGCCTGGATGTCGGGGAGGGAGCAGTACTTC
>TRBD1|TRBJ1-3|-|TRBV12-3/TRBV12-4
CASRDRVFSGNTIYF
TGTGCCAGCAGGGACAGGGTGTTCTCTGGAAACACCATATATTTT
>-|TRBJ2-3|many|TRBV27
CASSLLGSGGGAGDTQYF
TGTGCCAGCAGTTTATTGGGAAGTGGAGGGGGGGCAGGAGATACGCAGTATTTT
>-|TRBJ2-5|-|TRBV7-2
CASSPPPEETQYF
TGTGCCAGCAGCCCCCCCCCGGAGGAGACCCAGTACTTC
>TRBD2|TRBJ2-1|-|TRBV7-6
CASSGRLAGGNEQFF
TGTGCCAGCAGCGGACGACTAGCGGGGGGCAATGAGCAGTTCTTC
>-|TRBJ1-2|few|TRBV5-4
CASSLPGAANYGYTF
TGTGCCAGCAGCTTACCAGGGGCTGCTAACTATGGCTACACCTTC